The 17 T cell receptor beta chains presented below share a single source sample, sequenced in a study of blood T cell repertoires in COVID-19. Generated by immunoSEQ multiplex PCR, the TCRdb table keeps only in-frame clones and is missing some. The profile shows about 97,000 clones, around 87% of them singletons. Sequenced sample: peripheral blood. These receptors all come from a human donor in a cohort sampled during active COVID-19.

The chain combines TRBV2 with TRBJ2-3, with TRBD1 matching 7 bases. CDR3 length: 16 residues. V trimming: 7 bases; J trimming: 0 bases; junction bases outside the gene matches: 10. Germline CDR1 SNHLY, CDR2 FYNNEI. In DNA, the CDR3 is TGTGCCAGCACCTTGGACAGGATGACTAGCACAGATACGCAGTATTTT. It yields the protein CASTLDRMTSTDTQYF.

This chain joins TRBV7-3 and TRBJ1-1; possible D gene TRBD1, 5 bases. This CDR3 has 13 residues. CDR1 is SGHTA and CDR2 is FQGTGA in the germline V gene. V lost 8 bases to trimming and J lost 1 base, with 11 bases between them. CDR3 coding DNA: TGTGCCAGCCGCAGGGCCCCGAACACTGAAGCTTTCTTT. Amino acids: CASRRAPNTEAFF.

For the CDR3, the DNA is TGTGCCAGCAGCCCACAGGGGTTAAACACCGGGGAGCTGTTTTTT. As protein: CASSPQGLNTGELFF. The V gene is TRBV7-9, the J gene TRBJ2-2; 7 nucleotides align to TRBD1. From germline, CDR1 is SEHNR and CDR2 FQNEAQ (reference sequence). The trim removed 5 bases at V and 2 bases at J, leaving 5 bases unmatched. The CDR3 contains 15 residues.

This clone was counted a single time. The chain is built from TRBV19 and TRBJ2-3; D is possibly TRBD1 (6 bases). The CDR3 covers 16 residues. Trimming took off 5 bases at V and 2 bases at J, with 17 bases between the two ends. In germline, CDR1 is LNHDA, CDR2 SQIVND (reference sequence). The DNA of the CDR3 is TGTGCCAGTAGTGAATTATCCGGGACAACCACAGATACGCAGTATTTT. Protein product: CASSELSGTTTDTQYF. The whole variable domain, remainder taken from reference TRBV19 and TRBJ2-3, is DGGITQSPKYLFRKEGQNVTLSCEQNLNHDAMYWYRQDPGQGLRLIYYSQIVNDFQKGDIAEGYSVSREKKESFPLTVTSAQKNPTAFYLCASSELSGTTTDTQYFGPGTRLTVL.

The genes are TRBV12-3 or TRBV12-4 and TRBJ2-1; a possible D gene is TRBD2 (5 bases). V lost 0 bases, J lost 7 bases, and 7 bases lay in between. This CDR3 is built from 13 residues. CDR3 region: CASSLAEVNEQFF. Written as DNA, the CDR3 is TGTGCCAGCAGTTTAGCGGAGGTGAATGAGCAGTTCTTC.

The rearrangement uses TRBV9 and TRBJ2-3; a possible D gene is TRBD2 (6 bases). The CDR3 covers 12 residues. V lost 4 bases and J 5 bases, leaving 8 bases between the germline ends. Germline V CDR1 and CDR2: SGDLS, YYNGEE. In DNA, the CDR3 is TGTGCCAGCAGCCCTAGCGAAGATACGCAGTATTTT. This codes for CASSPSEDTQYF.

V is TRBV5-4 and J is TRBJ2-7, with D unclear. The V end was cut by 2 bases, the J end by 6 bases, with 9 bases between. CDR3 length equals 12 residues. Germline CDR1 and CDR2: SGHNT and YYREEE (reference sequence). The CDR3 region is CASSLDSSEQYF. The DNA of the CDR3 is TGTGCCAGCAGCTTAGACTCGTCCGAGCAGTACTTC.

The chain has TRBV6-2 or TRBV6-3 and TRBJ1-5; 7 nucleotides line up with TRBD1. V lost 5 bases to trimming and J lost 6 bases; unmatched junction nucleotides: 10. The CDR3 loop spans 15 amino acids. The germline V gene encodes CDR1 MNHEY and CDR2 SVGEGT. The CDR3 DNA sequence: TGTGCCAGCAGTCTAGCCACGACAGGGCCTCAGCCCCAGCATTTT. Amino acid sequence: CASSLATTGPQPQHF.

This rearrangement joins TRBV4-1 to TRBJ1-4, with a weak D call TRBD1 (5 bases). CDR3 length: 16 amino acids. Trimming pared 4 bases from V and 5 bases from J, leaving 17 bases between. Per the germline V gene, CDR1 is MGHRA and CDR2 is YSYEKL. Here the CDR3 reads CASSPRDAGDNEKLFF. The CDR3 DNA sequence: TGCGCCAGCAGCCCTCGTGATGCGGGGGACAATGAAAAACTGTTTTTT.

The rearrangement links TRBV28 to TRBJ2-2, with TRBD2 as a possible D gene (6 bases). This CDR3 comprises 15 residues. Per the germline V gene, CDR1 is MDHEN and CDR2 is SYDVKM. Trimming took off 3 bases at V and 1 base at J, with 9 bases between the two ends. The chain's CDR3 is CASSLGGMNTGELFF. The CDR3 DNA reads TGTGCCAGCAGTTTGGGCGGGATGAACACCGGGGAGCTGTTTTTT.

The J gene is TRBJ2-1, the V gene TRBV27, with 7 bases that match TRBD1. This CDR3 is 14 amino acids long. The junction had 13 bases not matched to a gene; V was cut back by 7 bases and J by 10 bases. The germline V gene has CDR1 MNHEY and CDR2 SMNVEV (reference sequence). The CDR3 is CASIEGADYGEQFF. In DNA, the CDR3 is TGTGCCAGCATCGAGGGGGCGGATTATGGGGAGCAGTTCTTC.

V usage is TRBV6-5 and J usage is TRBJ2-7; 7 nucleotides match TRBD2. Germline V gives CDR1 MNHEY, CDR2 SVGAGI. The CDR3 loop spans 13 amino acids. V lost 9 bases and J lost 2; bases outside the gene matches: 7. This CDR3 is CASRPSGPYEQYF. The DNA of the CDR3 is TGTGCCAGTCGACCTAGCGGCCCCTACGAGCAGTACTTC.

The CDR3 DNA reads TGCGCCAGCAGCCAAAGACGGGGAGGAGGCACTGAAGCTTTCTTT. This encodes CASSQRRGGGTEAFF. V usage is TRBV4-1 and J usage is TRBJ1-1; no clear D gene. The CDR3 contains 15 residues. The V gene's germline CDR1 is MGHRA and CDR2 YSYEKL. Trimming removed 2 bases at V and 4 bases at J, with 14 bases between.

The chain uses TRBV7-8 and TRBJ1-2; TRBD1 is a possible D gene (6 bases). Germline values: CDR1 SGHVS, CDR2 FQNEAQ. The V gene lost 2 bases and the J gene lost 0 bases, with 13 bases spanning the gap. This CDR3 comprises 16 residues. CDR3 in amino acids: CASSLPGGAANYGYTF. CDR3 bases: TGTGCCAGCAGCTTACCGGGGGGGGCGGCTAACTATGGCTACACCTTC.

This clone was counted a single time. The chain uses TRBV5-1 and TRBJ2-7; 7 bases map to TRBD1. CDR1 and CDR2 (germline): SGHRS, YFSETQ. CDR3 length: 13 amino acids. Trimming removed 4 bases from V and 7 bases from J; junction bases left unmatched: 8. The CDR3 DNA reads as TGCGCCAGCAGCCTAGGGGGCAGGGGGGAGCAGTACTTC. The encoded protein is CASSLGGRGEQYF.

The chain is built from TRBV6-2 or TRBV6-3 and TRBJ2-7; 8 nucleotides agree with TRBD1. CDR3 length equals 16 residues. V lost 2 bases and J lost 3; bases outside the gene matches: 9. From germline, CDR1 is MNHEY and CDR2 SVGEGT. CDR3 protein: CASSYQGQEARYEQYF. CDR3 nucleotide sequence: TGTGCCAGCAGTTACCAGGGACAGGAGGCCCGCTACGAGCAGTACTTC.

The V call is TRBV7-3, the J call TRBJ2-5; D might be TRBD2 (5 bases). V lost 1 base and J lost 5, with 11 bases in between. CDR1 and CDR2 from the germline V gene are SGHTA and FQGTGA. The CDR3 has 14 residues. CDR3 sequence: CASSLIGPGETQYF. The CDR3 region has the DNA TGTGCCAGCAGCTTAATCGGTCCGGGGGAGACCCAGTACTTC.